A single sample is the source of the 27 T cell receptor beta chains below, sequenced in a study of read filtering for tumor transcriptome and immune sequencing. Molecular barcoded adaptors covering alpha/delta and beta/gamma chains were used on approximately 400 ng RNA. TCRdb analysed the reads with MiXCR anew, one entry per CDR3 protein. The sample consists of 35,000 to 50,000 distinct CDR3 sequences, 13% to 15% of them appearing once. Material for sequencing was a population of CD138-negative cells sorted from bone marrow. The receptor source for this set is a donor aged 40 or over with multiple myeloma.

This clonotype was counted many times. This chain links TRBV20-1 with TRBJ1-5; 10 positions agree with TRBD1. V trimming: 5 bases; J trimming: 5 bases; junction bases outside the gene matches: 6. The length of the CDR3 is 14 residues. The V gene's germline CDR1 is DFQATT and CDR2 SNEGSKA (reference sequence). Written as DNA, the CDR3 is TGCAGTGCTCACCCCGGGACAGGGGATCAGCCCCAGCATTTT. Translating gives CSAHPGTGDQPQHF.

By its share, this clonotype is medium-sized (0.01 to 0.1%). The chain has TRBV5-5 and TRBJ1-5; no reliable D call. CDR3 length: 14 amino acids. Germline V CDR1 and CDR2: SGHKS, YYEKEE (reference sequence). V lost 3 bases and J 8 bases, leaving 15 bases between the germline ends. The DNA for the CDR3 is TGTGCCAGCAGCTCTCCGGGCGGAACGGAGCCCCAGCATTTT. Translating it yields CASSSPGGTEPQHF.

Many counts were recorded for this clonotype. A much larger clone sits a single nucleotide away, making a read error possible. This chain joins TRBV5-1 and TRBJ2-2; 7 bases are a match to TRBD2. From germline, CDR1 is SGHRS and CDR2 YFSETQ. The CDR3 spans 17 residues. Here the CDR3 reads CASSWELQRGNTGEPFF. The CDR3 bases are TGCGCCAGCAGCTGGGAACTTCAGCGGGGAAACACCGGGGAGCCGTTTTTT.

The chain recombines TRBV12-2 with TRBJ2-1; TRBD1 is the table's D call and was not checked against the DNA. TRBV12-2 is listed as a pseudogene. CDR3 size: 17 residues. CDR3 in amino acids: CASRFFYSGGEVNEQFF. The CDR3 DNA follows: TGTGCAAGTCGCTTTTTTTATTCGGGGGGGGAAGTAAATGAGCAGTTCTTC.

This clonotype was detected a few times. The J gene is TRBJ2-2, the V gene TRBV29-1, with D uncertain. Germline V gene lookup returns CDR1 SQVTM and CDR2 ANQGSEA. The CDR3 is made up of 12 amino acids. V was trimmed by 6 bases and J by 6 bases, leaving 11 bases between them. CDR3 region: CSVAGSAGELFF. CDR3 nucleotides: TGCAGCGTCGCAGGTTCGGCCGGGGAGCTGTTTTTT.

This clonotype was observed many times. The rearrangement links TRBV5-1 to TRBJ1-1; 8 bases fit TRBD1. Trimming cost V 0 bases and J 0 bases; bases outside gene matches: 4. From germline, CDR1 is SGHRS and CDR2 YFSETQ. The CDR3 has 16 residues. The CDR3 DNA reads TGCGCCAGCAGCTTGGTGCTCAGGGGGCTGAACACTGAAGCTTTCTTT. Translation gives CASSLVLRGLNTEAFF.

Worth noting for this clonotype: This likely came from a read error, as a far larger clone is one base away. The V call is TRBV28, the J call TRBJ1-6; D is undetermined. Germline V gives CDR1 MDHEN, CDR2 SYDVKM. The CDR3 runs 11 residues. The CDR3 sequence: CASRVNTETFF. The CDR3 nucleotides read TGTGCCAGCAGAGTTAACACTGAAACTTTCTTT.

Many counts were recorded for this clonotype. The J gene is TRBJ2-3, the V gene TRBV7-9; D gene ambiguous. Germline V gene sequence: CDR1 SEHNR, CDR2 FQNEAQ (reference sequence). The V and J ends lost 4 bases and 5 bases respectively, with 4 bases between them. CDR3 length: 11 amino acids. The CDR3 protein is CASSSRDTQYF. In DNA, the CDR3 is TGTGCCAGCAGCTCTCGAGATACGCAGTATTTT.

This clonotype was found many times. The chain links TRBV29-1 to TRBJ2-3; 11 bases match TRBD1. Germline V gene lookup returns CDR1 SQVTM and CDR2 ANQGSEA. There are 14 residues in the CDR3. Unmatched junction bases numbered 6, after V lost 6 bases and J lost 4 bases. In DNA, the CDR3 is TGCAGCGTCGGGACAGGGGGTTTCTCAGATACGCAGTATTTT. Translating it yields CSVGTGGFSDTQYF.

With regard to this clonotype: With a much larger clone just one base away, this may be a read error. CDR3 amino acids: CASSAGTFFDVGGLFF. DNA of the CDR3: TGTGCCAGCAGCGCCGGGACTTTTTTTGACGTTGGGGGGCTGTTTTTT. The chain joins TRBV7-3 to TRBJ2-2, with D perhaps TRBD2 (6 bases). This CDR3 is 16 amino acids long. CDR1 is SGHTA, CDR2 FQGTGA, per germline.

The rearrangement uses TRBV12-3 or TRBV12-4 and TRBJ1-1, with no clear D. The CDR3 is 13 amino acids. Trimming left V 5 bases short and J 5 bases short, with 12 bases between. CDR3 in DNA: TGTGCCAGCAGTGGACGCAGGAAAACTGAAGCTTTCTTT. Translated, it gives CASSGRRKTEAFF.

This clonotype was seen ten or more times. The chain joins TRBV5-1 to TRBJ1-2; D not resolved. Trimming removed 0 bases from V and 3 bases from J, with 9 bases in between. This CDR3 has 14 residues. Germline V CDR1 and CDR2: SGHRS, YFSETQ. The CDR3 is CASSLEVGYYGYTF. Written as DNA, the CDR3 is TGCGCCAGCAGCTTGGAGGTGGGCTACTATGGCTACACCTTC.

A word on this clonotype: A far larger clone is a single base away, which makes a read error likely. Without the conserved terminal phenylalanine or tryptophan, this CDR3 likely stems from a read error. This chain links TRBV6-6 with TRBJ2-1; possible D gene TRBD2, 6 bases. In germline, CDR1 is MNHNY, CDR2 SVGAGI (reference sequence). V lost 4 bases and J 1 base, leaving 14 bases between the germline ends. The CDR3 loop spans 16 amino acids. CDR3 sequence (DNA): TGTGCCAGCAGTTTGGAGGCGGGGCTTTCCTACAATGAGCAGTTCCTC. Translated, it gives CASSLEAGLSYNEQFL.

This clonotype was recorded many times. This may come from a read error, since a much larger clone is one base off. The V gene is TRBV6-5, the J gene TRBJ1-1; no firm D call. The CDR3 runs to 12 residues. V was shortened by 8 bases and J by 1 base, with 8 bases between the two germline ends. The germline gives CDR1 MNHEY, CDR2 SVGAGI. The CDR3 loop is CASGWANTEAFF. The CDR3 DNA follows: TGTGCCAGCGGTTGGGCGAACACTGAAGCTTTCTTT.

A note on this clonotype: The likely explanation is a read error, given a far larger clone one base away. The chain combines TRBV6-6 with TRBJ2-1; D is possibly TRBD1 (6 bases). The CDR3 has 16 residues. Trimming pared 0 bases from V and 11 bases from J, leaving 20 bases between. CDR1 MNHNY and CDR2 SVGAGI come from the germline V gene (reference sequence). The CDR3 nucleotides are TGTGCCAGCAGTTACTCGAGAATGGGGGCCGGGAATAAGCAGTTCTTC. It codes for CASSYSRMGAGNKQFF.

This clonotype was detected ten times or more. The chain joins TRBV20-1 to TRBJ2-3, with a tentative D call TRBD2 (7 bases). CDR3 size: 15 residues. V shed 2 bases and J shed 0 bases, with 12 bases lying between them. Germline CDR1 is DFQATT and CDR2 is SNEGSKA (reference sequence). CDR3 DNA sequence: TGCAGTGCTAGAAGGGGGGGGACTAGCACAGATACGCAGTATTTT. Translation gives CSARRGGTSTDTQYF.

This clonotype was seen repeatedly, ten times or more. This rearrangement joins TRBV7-9 to TRBJ2-7, with D possibly matching TRBD2 (5 bases). This CDR3 has 12 residues. Deletions cut 5 bases from V and 5 bases from J, with 10 bases between. Germline loops: CDR1 SEHNR, CDR2 FQNEAQ (reference sequence). The CDR3 region is CASSRRSDEQYF. CDR3 bases: TGTGCCAGCAGCAGGAGGTCCGACGAGCAGTACTTC.

This clonotype has a count of ten or more. The genes are TRBV18 and TRBJ2-5, with no clear D. There are 12 residues in the CDR3. Trimming removed 2 bases at V and 5 bases at J, with 6 bases between. Germline loops: CDR1 KGHSH, CDR2 LQKENI. CDR3 DNA sequence: TGTGCCAGCTCACCAATAGACGAGACCCAGTACTTC. Protein product: CASSPIDETQYF.

To note about this clonotype: This probably arose from a read error, given a far larger clone one base away. The rearrangement uses TRBV5-1 and TRBJ1-1; D call uncertain. Germline V lookup: CDR1 SGHRS, CDR2 YFSETQ. The CDR3 has 15 residues. CDR3: CASSSLQKMNTEAFF. The CDR3 nucleotides are TGTGCCAGCAGCTCGCTACAGAAAATGAACACTGAAGCTTTCTTT.

This chain links TRBV19 with TRBJ2-2; tentatively, D is TRBD1 (6 bases). The CDR3 loop spans 17 amino acids. Deletions cut 3 bases from V and 1 base from J, with 15 bases between. Germline V CDR1 and CDR2: LNHDA, SQIVND (reference sequence). CDR3 nucleotide sequence: TGTGCCAGTAGTATCCCTACAGGGATGGAGAACACCGGGGAGCTGTTTTTT. It translates to CASSIPTGMENTGELFF.

This clonotype was observed at least ten times. V usage is TRBV18 and J usage is TRBJ2-7; a possible D gene is TRBD1 (5 bases). Trimming cost V 0 bases and J 6 bases, with 12 bases left between them. Germline V CDR1 and CDR2: KGHSH, LQKENI. This CDR3 has 14 amino acids. The CDR3 DNA sequence: TGTGCCAGCTCACCACCAGTTGATGGGGCCGAGCAGTACTTC. Residues: CASSPPVDGAEQYF.

In the case of this clonotype: This may be a read error: a much more frequent sequence differs by one nucleotide. This chain joins TRBV7-9 and TRBJ2-2; 8 bases agree with TRBD1. CDR1 is SEHNR, CDR2 FQNEAQ, per germline (reference sequence). V lost 5 bases, J lost 2 bases, and 13 bases stayed unmatched. CDR3 size: 18 residues. CDR3 protein: CASSPRVRRGQNTGELFF. CDR3 coding DNA: TGTGCCAGCAGCCCTAGAGTCCGCAGGGGGCAAAACACCGGGGAGCTGTTTTTT.

This clonotype was seen ten or more times. The chain links TRBV18 to TRBJ2-6; D unresolved. The CDR3 runs 15 residues. The V gene lost 3 bases and the J gene lost 0 bases, with 6 bases spanning the gap. Germline assignment: CDR1 KGHSH and CDR2 LQKENI. CDR3 protein: CASSPSGSGANVLTF. The CDR3 DNA follows: TGTGCCAGCTCACCGAGTGGCTCTGGGGCCAACGTCCTGACTTTC.

This clonotype appeared a few times. V is TRBV28 and J is TRBJ1-1; D perhaps matches TRBD1 (6 bases). This CDR3 region has 14 residues. Germline V gene data show CDR1 as MDHEN and CDR2 as SYDVKM. The V gene lost 7 bases and the J gene lost 1 base, with 13 bases spanning the gap. In DNA form, the CDR3 reads TGTGCCAGCACCCTAGACAGGCCGAACACTGAAGCTTTCTTT. This gives the protein CASTLDRPNTEAFF.

This clonotype has a count of ten or more. This may come from a read error, since a much larger clone is one base off. The CDR3 coding sequence is TGTGCCAGCAGCCAAGCCCCTACAGTCCCTTACAATGGGCAGTTCTTC. Translation: CASSQAPTVPYNGQFF. The V call is TRBV14, the J call TRBJ2-1; D call uncertain. CDR3 length equals 16 residues. CDR1 SGHDN and CDR2 FVKESK come from the germline V gene.

Many counts were recorded for this clonotype. The chain has TRBV20-1 and TRBJ2-5; 12 bases agree with TRBD2. Germline V gives CDR1 DFQATT, CDR2 SNEGSKA (reference sequence). The CDR3 is 15 amino acids. Trimming took 1 base from V and 5 from J; bases not matched to a gene: 5. As DNA, the CDR3 is TGCAGTGCTAGAGTGGCTAGCGGGAGGGCGGAGACCCAGTACTTC. Translation: CSARVASGRAETQYF.

Ten or more counts support this clonotype. The chain employs TRBV19 and TRBJ2-5; D gene unclear. V was trimmed by 5 bases and J by 1 base, leaving 8 bases between them. The CDR3 has 13 amino acids. Germline CDR1 and CDR2: LNHDA and SQIVND (reference sequence). CDR3 protein: CASSVDGQETQYF. In nucleotides, the CDR3 is TGTGCCAGTAGTGTGGACGGCCAAGAGACCCAGTACTTC. The variable domain in full, completed from reference TRBV19 and TRBJ2-5, reads DGGITQSPKYLFRKEGQNVTLSCEQNLNHDAMYWYRQDPGQGLRLIYYSQIVNDFQKGDIAEGYSVSREKKESFPLTVTSAQKNPTAFYLCASSVDGQETQYFGPGTRLLVL.